The 24 T cell receptor beta chains presented below share a single source sample, sequenced in a study of cytomegalovirus exposure and HLA in healthy donors. The data were produced by immunoSEQ multiplex PCR, yet TCRdb's version contains in-frame clones alone and is incomplete. This table has some 44,000 clones, around 90% appearing once. The sample was PBMCs. These receptors all stem from a man younger than 35 in good health and CMV-seronegative.

As DNA, the CDR3 is TGTGCCAGCAGTTCTGTACAGGGAACCGGGGAGCTGTTTTTT. Its protein is CASSSVQGTGELFF. The genes are TRBV6-5 and TRBJ2-2; TRBD1 might be the D (6 bases). CDR1 and CDR2 (germline): MNHEY, SVGAGI. Trimming shortened V by 4 bases and J by 5 bases, and 11 bases separated the two germline ends. The CDR3 has 14 amino acids.

The chain joins TRBV4-1 to TRBJ2-7, with TRBD1 matching 9 bases. Per the germline V gene, CDR1 is MGHRA and CDR2 is YSYEKL. The trim removed 0 bases at V and 3 bases at J, leaving 6 bases unmatched. This CDR3 has 16 residues. The CDR3 is CASSQDRTGVFYEQYF. The CDR3 nucleotides are TGCGCCAGCAGCCAAGACAGGACAGGGGTCTTCTACGAGCAGTACTTC.

The J gene is TRBJ2-2, the V gene TRBV18; D might be TRBD1 (5 bases). Trimming left V 2 bases short and J 3 bases short, with 7 bases between. CDR3 size: 14 residues. Germline values: CDR1 KGHSH, CDR2 LQKENI. The CDR3 DNA reads TGTGCCAGCTCACCATTGACAGACACCGGGGAGCTGTTTTTT. This sequence encodes CASSPLTDTGELFF.

The CDR3, as DNA: TGTGCCAGCAGCGTAGCTACGTGGGGCCCAGAGACCCAGTACTTC. It codes for CASSVATWGPETQYF. This chain uses TRBV9 with TRBJ2-5, with D perhaps matching TRBD1 (5 bases). There are 15 residues in the CDR3. Trimming removed 0 bases at V and 4 bases at J, with 13 bases between. Germline CDR1 SGDLS, CDR2 YYNGEE.

This chain connects TRBV7-3 to TRBJ2-2, with D unclear. Between the trimmed V and J ends, which lost 1 base and 4 bases, there was a span of 4 bases. CDR3 length equals 13 residues. Germline V gives CDR1 SGHTA, CDR2 FQGTGA. Here the CDR3 reads CASSLRPTGELFF. CDR3 in DNA: TGTGCCAGCAGCTTAAGGCCCACCGGGGAGCTGTTTTTT.

This clone was seen a handful of times. The chain has TRBV6-1 and TRBJ2-4, with TRBD1 matching over 9 bases. This CDR3 has 16 residues. Germline CDR1 is MNHNS and CDR2 is SASEGT. V trimming: 2 bases; J trimming: 2 bases; junction bases outside the gene matches: 4. CDR3 amino acids: CASSEFDRGTKNIQYF. CDR3 bases: TGTGCCAGCAGTGAATTTGACAGGGGGACCAAAAACATTCAGTACTTC.

This clone was observed once. The chain employs TRBV18 and TRBJ2-2; perhaps TRBD1 as D (6 bases). V lost 6 bases to trimming and J lost 3 bases, with 17 bases between them. Germline CDR1 KGHSH, CDR2 LQKENI. The CDR3 has 16 amino acids. CDR3 loop: CASSQVQGADTGELFF. The CDR3 bases are TGTGCCAGCTCGCAAGTACAGGGTGCCGACACCGGGGAGCTGTTTTTT.

The rearrangement uses TRBV19 and TRBJ2-7; 13 bases agree with TRBD2. There are 14 residues in the CDR3. J lost 7 bases, V lost 6 bases, and 6 bases had no gene match. CDR1 and CDR2 (germline): LNHDA, SQIVND (reference sequence). The CDR3 DNA reads as TGTGCCAGTAGGGAACCGGGACTAGCGGGAGAGCAGTACTTC. Translated, it gives CASREPGLAGEQYF. Based on the CDR3 plus reference TRBV19 and TRBJ2-7, the full variable domain is DGGITQSPKYLFRKEGQNVTLSCEQNLNHDAMYWYRQDPGQGLRLIYYSQIVNDFQKGDIAEGYSVSREKKESFPLTVTSAQKNPTAFYLCASREPGLAGEQYFGPGTRLTVT.

V gene TRBV7-3 combines with J gene TRBJ2-2, with TRBD1 matching 9 bases. The CDR3 contains 15 residues. The germline gives CDR1 SGHTA, CDR2 FQGTGA. V shed 4 bases, J shed 3 bases, and the junction held 3 bases outside the gene matches. The CDR3 loop is CASSSRTGDTGELFF. The DNA for the CDR3 is TGTGCCAGCAGCTCCCGGACAGGGGACACCGGGGAGCTGTTTTTT.

J is TRBJ2-1 and V is TRBV11-1; 8 positions match TRBD1. The CDR3 consists of 15 residues. Trimming took 0 bases from V and 3 from J; bases not matched to a gene: 1. Germline V CDR1 and CDR2: SGHAT, FQDESV (reference sequence). The CDR3 coding sequence is TGTGCCAGCAGCTTAGCCAGGGGGCACTACAATGAGCAGTTCTTC. This gives the protein CASSLARGHYNEQFF.

This chain connects TRBV11-2 to TRBJ2-1; D is unclear. The V gene's germline CDR1 is SGHAT and CDR2 FQNNGV. This CDR3 is 12 amino acids long. V was pared by 5 bases and J by 9 bases, with 11 bases between. Here the CDR3 reads CASSPMIREQFF. CDR3 bases: TGTGCCAGCAGCCCTATGATCCGTGAGCAGTTCTTC.

This chain connects TRBV6-1 to TRBJ2-7; D is unclear. The CDR3 covers 14 residues. Trimming shortened V by 3 bases and J by 4 bases, and 13 bases separated the two germline ends. CDR1 is MNHNS, CDR2 SASEGT, per germline. The DNA for the CDR3 is TGTGCCAGCAGTGACACCAGGCCAGAGTACGAGCAGTACTTC. Translated, it gives CASSDTRPEYEQYF.

The chain uses TRBV18 and TRBJ2-5; TRBD1 matches at 8 bases. The germline V gene has CDR1 KGHSH and CDR2 LQKENI. The CDR3 length is 21 residues. The J segment lost 0 bases and the V segment lost 0 bases, leaving 18 bases of the junction unmatched. The CDR3 DNA sequence: TGTGCCAGCTCACCACCCGCGGGCCCCTTACTCTACAGGGGGGACCAAGAGACCCAGTACTTC. Its protein is CASSPPAGPLLYRGDQETQYF.

V is TRBV6-6 and J is TRBJ2-3; D gene unclear. CDR3 length: 11 residues. Germline-derived CDR1 and CDR2 are MNHNY and SVGAGI (reference sequence). V shed 8 bases and J shed 3 bases, with 6 bases lying between them. The CDR3 is CASGLTDTQYF. As DNA, the CDR3 is TGTGCCAGCGGTTTAACAGATACGCAGTATTTT.

V gene TRBV9 combines with J gene TRBJ1-4; a weak D match, TRBD1 (6 bases). V was cut by 3 bases and J by 3 bases, with 15 bases left in between. CDR3 length: 16 residues. CDR1 SGDLS and CDR2 YYNGEE come from the germline V gene. Here the CDR3 reads CASSGETGQANEKLFF. CDR3 bases: TGTGCCAGCAGCGGGGAAACAGGGCAGGCTAATGAAAAACTGTTTTTT.

The chain couples TRBV5-4 to TRBJ2-5; 8 positions match TRBD1. V lost 5 bases, J lost 7 bases, and 4 bases stayed unmatched. Germline CDR1 SGHNT, CDR2 YYREEE (reference sequence). The CDR3 totals 12 residues. Here the CDR3 DNA reads TGTGCCAGCAGGACAGGGGAAGGGACCCAGTACTTC. It specifies CASRTGEGTQYF.

This chain links TRBV15 with TRBJ2-2; 7 bases are shared with TRBD2. The CDR3 has 15 amino acids. Germline V gene data show CDR1 as LNHNV and CDR2 as YYDKDF (reference sequence). The ends lost 4 bases at V and 10 bases at J; junction bases unmatched: 12. The DNA of the CDR3 is TGTGCCACCAGCAAGGGGCCGACTAGCTCCCCGGAGCTGTTTTTT. Translation: CATSKGPTSSPELFF.

The chain couples TRBV7-3 to TRBJ2-2; possible D gene TRBD1, 8 bases. The CDR3 runs to 15 residues. With 5 bases removed from V and 6 bases from J, the gap between germline ends came to 16 bases. CDR1 is SGHTA and CDR2 is FQGTGA in the germline V gene. CDR3 sequence reads: CASSPRQGRAGELFF. The CDR3 bases are TGTGCCAGCAGCCCACGACAGGGGAGGGCCGGGGAGCTGTTTTTT.

The chain joins TRBV6-5 to TRBJ2-7; D may be TRBD2 (6 bases). CDR3 length equals 12 residues. With 7 bases removed from V and 0 bases from J, the gap between germline ends came to 7 bases. Looked up from germline, CDR1 is MNHEY and CDR2 is SVGAGI. The CDR3 DNA reads as TGTGCCAGCACCGGGAGCTCCTACGAGCAGTACTTC. Its protein is CASTGSSYEQYF.

The chain links TRBV6-6 to TRBJ2-7; 8 positions agree with TRBD1. CDR3 length equals 14 residues. The V gene's germline CDR1 is MNHNY and CDR2 SVGAGI (reference sequence). With 0 bases clipped from V and 4 bases from J, the junction kept 2 bases outside the gene matches. This CDR3 reads CASSYSQGAYEQYF. The CDR3 DNA reads TGTGCCAGCAGTTACTCGCAGGGGGCATACGAGCAGTACTTC.

The chain has TRBV7-9 and TRBJ2-1; D is perhaps TRBD2 (5 bases). Germline V gene sequence: CDR1 SEHNR, CDR2 FQNEAQ (reference sequence). The CDR3 sequence is 15 residues long. Between the trimmed V and J ends, which lost 4 bases and 5 bases, there was a span of 15 bases. The DNA for the CDR3 is TGTGCCAGCAGCTCCTCGGGGAGTACGGACAATGAGCAGTTCTTC. Translating it yields CASSSSGSTDNEQFF.

V gene TRBV27 combines with J gene TRBJ2-7; 9 bases agree with TRBD2. The CDR3 covers 14 residues. Unmatched junction bases numbered 3, after V lost 2 bases and J lost 4 bases. Germline V gives CDR1 MNHEY, CDR2 SMNVEV (reference sequence). The CDR3 coding sequence is TGTGCCAGCAGTTTAGGAACTAGCGGGTACGAGCAGTACTTC. Amino acid sequence: CASSLGTSGYEQYF.

The rearrangement links TRBV6-5 to TRBJ2-3, with TRBD1 as a possible D gene (6 bases). Germline CDR1 MNHEY, CDR2 SVGAGI. The length of the CDR3 is 14 residues. V was clipped by 6 bases and J by 0 bases, with 10 bases between them. CDR3 sequence reads: CASRKQGSTDTQYF. In nucleotides, the CDR3 is TGTGCCAGCAGAAAACAGGGTAGCACAGATACGCAGTATTTT.

The chain links TRBV14 to TRBJ2-1; 11 bases map to TRBD2. Looked up from germline, CDR1 is SGHDN and CDR2 is FVKESK. The V gene end was trimmed by 4 bases and the J gene end by 5 bases; junction bases not matched to a gene: 7. This CDR3 region has 16 residues. The DNA of the CDR3 is TGTGCCAGCAGCCCCCCGACTAGCGGGGCCCACAATGAGCAGTTCTTC. It is translated as CASSPPTSGAHNEQFF.